This T cell receptor beta chain was found in a study of cytomegalovirus exposure and HLA in healthy donors. Study-level points and caveats: In vitro checks showed that a few CMV-associated chains really do target CMV antigens.

The sample holds a few counts of this clone. Its antigen is currently unknown. CDR3 length: 13 amino acids. From germline, CDR1 is MNHEY and CDR2 SVGAGI. The V end lost 7 bases, the J end lost 6 bases, and 15 bases lay between the germline ends. PCR employed 60 Vbeta and 13 Jbeta primers. Here immunoSEQ multiplex PCR was the method, and the copy in TCRdb shows in-frame clones only, minus some. The data hold about 180,000 clones, with approximately 88% observed a single time. This chain connects TRBV6-5 to TRBJ1-1; D is perhaps TRBD1 (5 bases). Sequencing used PBMCs. The receptor was isolated from a boy younger than 10 in good health and CMV-seronegative. CDR3 sequence (DNA): TGTGCCAGCACCCCTCGGGGGGAGGCTGAAGCTTTCTTT. This gives the protein CASTPRGEAEAFF.